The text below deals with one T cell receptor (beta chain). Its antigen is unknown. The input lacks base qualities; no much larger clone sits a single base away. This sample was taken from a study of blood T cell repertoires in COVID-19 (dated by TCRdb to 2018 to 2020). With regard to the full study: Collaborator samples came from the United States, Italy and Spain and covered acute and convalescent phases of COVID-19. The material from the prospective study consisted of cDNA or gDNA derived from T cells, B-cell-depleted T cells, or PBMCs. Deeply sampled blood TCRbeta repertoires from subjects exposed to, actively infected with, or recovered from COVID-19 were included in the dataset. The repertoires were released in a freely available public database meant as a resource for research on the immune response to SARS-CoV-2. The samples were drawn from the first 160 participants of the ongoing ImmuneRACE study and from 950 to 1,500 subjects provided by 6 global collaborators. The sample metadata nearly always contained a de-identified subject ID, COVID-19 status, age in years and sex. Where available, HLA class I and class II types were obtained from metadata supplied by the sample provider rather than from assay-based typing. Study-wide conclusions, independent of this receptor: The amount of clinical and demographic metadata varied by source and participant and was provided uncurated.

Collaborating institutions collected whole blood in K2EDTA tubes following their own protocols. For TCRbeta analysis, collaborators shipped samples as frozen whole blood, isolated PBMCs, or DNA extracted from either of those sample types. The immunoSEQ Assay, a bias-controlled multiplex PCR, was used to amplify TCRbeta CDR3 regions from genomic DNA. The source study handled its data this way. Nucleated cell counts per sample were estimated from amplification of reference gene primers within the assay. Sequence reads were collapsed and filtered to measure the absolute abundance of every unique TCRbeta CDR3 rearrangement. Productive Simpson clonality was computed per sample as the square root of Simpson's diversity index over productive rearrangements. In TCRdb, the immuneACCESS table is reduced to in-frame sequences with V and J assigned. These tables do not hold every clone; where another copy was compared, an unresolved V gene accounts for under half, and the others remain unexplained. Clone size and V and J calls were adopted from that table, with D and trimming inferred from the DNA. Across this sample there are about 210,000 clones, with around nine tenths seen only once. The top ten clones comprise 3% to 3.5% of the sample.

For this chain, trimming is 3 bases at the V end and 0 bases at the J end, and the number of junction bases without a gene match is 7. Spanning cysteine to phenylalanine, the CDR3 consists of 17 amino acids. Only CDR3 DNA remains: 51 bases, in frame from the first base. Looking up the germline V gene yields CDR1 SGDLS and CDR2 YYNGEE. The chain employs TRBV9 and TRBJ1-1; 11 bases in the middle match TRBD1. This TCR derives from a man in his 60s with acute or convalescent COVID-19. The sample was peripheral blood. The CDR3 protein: CASSALGTGGLNTEAFF. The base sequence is TGTGCCAGCAGCGCCCTAGGGACAGGGGGTCTGAACACTGAAGCTTTCTTT.